Shown below are 14 T cell receptor beta chains from a single sample sequenced in a study of T cells in Graves' hyperthyroidism and ophthalmopathy. Amplification of TCR beta CDR3 regions was performed using RNA transcripts as template. The HTBI set primed first-round TCR CDR3 RT-PCR. Each CDR3 protein gets one entry after TCRdb re-called the multiplex PCR reads with MiXCR. The sample lists around 600,000 distinct CDR3 sequences, 15% to 19% occurring once. Sample: blood. The receptors shown here come from a woman aged 25 to 39 with Graves' hyperthyroidism.

This clonotype came up many times. The J gene is TRBJ2-3, the V gene TRBV5-1, with D unclear. V was trimmed by 5 bases and J by 0 bases, leaving 13 bases between them. The CDR3 length is 15 residues. Germline loops: CDR1 SGHRS, CDR2 YFSETQ. This CDR3 is CASRALPRSTDTQYF. CDR3 DNA sequence: TGCGCCAGCAGAGCCCTGCCGAGGAGCACAGATACGCAGTATTTT.

In this sample, this clonotype turned up many times. The CDR3 DNA is TGCAGTGCAACAAAGGGGGTAGGAGGGGTCGAGCAGTACTTC. Its protein product is CSATKGVGGVEQYF. The chain employs TRBV20-1 and TRBJ2-7; D could derive from TRBD1 or TRBD2 (6 bases each). CDR1 DFQATT and CDR2 SNEGSKA come from the germline V gene (reference sequence). Trimming took 6 bases from V and 6 from J, leaving 21 bases between them. The CDR3 covers 14 residues.

A few counts support this clonotype. The CDR3 bases are TGCGCCAGCAGCCTCGATCGCGCCGGCGGTTTTCCAGATACGCAGTATTTT. It is translated as CASSLDRAGGFPDTQYF. The chain employs TRBV4-1 and TRBJ2-3; D unclear. CDR1 MGHRA and CDR2 YSYEKL come from the germline V gene. V dropped 4 bases and J dropped 4 bases, with 21 bases sitting between them. The CDR3 is made up of 17 amino acids.

This clonotype showed up many times. CDR3 coding DNA: TGTGCCAGCAGCTTAGGGACCTACGAGCAGTACTTC. Translating it yields CASSLGTYEQYF. The genes are TRBV7-2 and TRBJ2-7; no reliable D call. Germline values: CDR1 SGHTA, CDR2 FQGNSA. The CDR3 consists of 12 residues. Trimming took 1 base from V and 2 from J, leaving 3 bases between them.

This clonotype showed up many times. The rearrangement joins TRBV7-9 to TRBJ2-7; unclear D gene. Germline V lookup: CDR1 SEHNR, CDR2 FQNEAQ (reference sequence). V was cut by 5 bases and J by 3 bases, with 8 bases left in between. The CDR3 spans 12 residues. CDR3 sequence reads: CASSTPSYEQYF. CDR3 nucleotides: TGTGCCAGCAGCACACCCAGCTACGAGCAGTACTTC.

The V and J genes are TRBV3-2 and TRBJ1-2; TRBD1 is the table's D call and was not checked against the DNA. TRBV3-2 is shown as a pseudogene. The CDR3 contains 12 residues. In DNA form, the CDR3 reads TGTGCCAGCAGATTCACAGGGGCCGGCTACACCTTC. This translates into CASRFTGAGYTF.

This chain connects TRBV29-1 to TRBJ2-5, with 11 positions matching TRBD1. Looked up from germline, CDR1 is SQVTM and CDR2 is ANQGSEA. Trimming at V came to 7 bases and at J to 5 bases, leaving 9 bases not matched to a gene. The CDR3 sequence is 14 residues long. The CDR3 DNA reads as TGCAGCGCCACCGGGACAGGGGGTCAGGAGACCCAGTACTTC. Translation: CSATGTGGQETQYF.

This clonotype has a count of ten or more. The chain combines TRBV12-3 or TRBV12-4 with TRBJ2-7; TRBD2 aligns across 8 bases. The length of the CDR3 is 17 residues. V lost 6 bases and J lost 1; bases outside the gene matches: 14. The CDR3 DNA follows: TGTGCCAGCAGCCCTACGCAATCGGGACTAGGATCCTACGAGCAGTACTTC. Its translation: CASSPTQSGLGSYEQYF.

The chain uses TRBV29-1 and TRBJ1-1; 11 bases align to TRBD1. This CDR3 is built from 13 residues. Germline V gene lookup returns CDR1 SQVTM and CDR2 ANQGSEA. V dropped 7 bases and J dropped 7; count of bases not matched to a gene: 8. The CDR3 is CSAAGQGAGEAFF. The DNA of the CDR3 is TGCAGCGCAGCTGGACAGGGGGCTGGTGAAGCTTTCTTT.

This clonotype has ten or more counts. The rearrangement uses TRBV7-9 and TRBJ2-5; D remains unclear. Trimming stripped 1 base from V and 4 bases from J, with 10 bases between. This CDR3 is built from 14 residues. Germline assignment: CDR1 SEHNR and CDR2 FQNEAQ (reference sequence). CDR3 region: CASSLVAELETQYF. In nucleotides, the CDR3 is TGTGCCAGCAGCTTAGTCGCGGAGTTAGAGACCCAGTACTTC.

This chain joins TRBV6-2 or TRBV6-3 and TRBJ2-2; D perhaps matches TRBD1 (6 bases). V was cut by 10 bases and J by 6 bases, with 27 bases left in between. Germline V gene sequence: CDR1 MNHEY, CDR2 SVGEGT. The CDR3 contains 17 residues. CDR3: CANTGDTGTRAPGELFF. In DNA form, the CDR3 reads TGTGCCAACACCGGAGATACCGGGACAAGAGCGCCCGGGGAGCTGTTTTTT.

This clonotype was seen repeatedly, ten times or more. The V and J genes are TRBV20-1 and TRBJ1-5; TRBD1 aligns across 7 bases. CDR3 length: 15 residues. The germline gives CDR1 DFQATT, CDR2 SNEGSKA (reference sequence). The trim removed 5 bases at V and 1 base at J, leaving 8 bases unmatched. CDR3 coding DNA: TGCAGTGCTGAACCGGGACAGTTAAGCAATCAGCCCCAGCATTTT. Its translation: CSAEPGQLSNQPQHF.

This clonotype showed up many times. V usage is TRBV19 and J usage is TRBJ1-1; 8 nucleotides align to TRBD1. V shed 4 bases, J shed 1 base, and the junction held 11 bases outside the gene matches. Germline V gives CDR1 LNHDA, CDR2 SQIVND (reference sequence). The CDR3 spans 17 residues. CDR3 sequence reads: CASSRFSGGLTNTEAFF. The DNA of the CDR3 is TGTGCCAGTAGTAGGTTCTCAGGGGGCCTGACGAACACTGAAGCTTTCTTT. The whole variable domain, filled in from reference TRBV19 and TRBJ1-1, reads DGGITQSPKYLFRKEGQNVTLSCEQNLNHDAMYWYRQDPGQGLRLIYYSQIVNDFQKGDIAEGYSVSREKKESFPLTVTSAQKNPTAFYLCASSRFSGGLTNTEAFFGQGTRLTVV.

This clonotype was seen a handful of times. The chain couples TRBV4-1 to TRBJ2-7, with D possibly being TRBD2 (6 bases). Trimming pared 3 bases from V and 7 bases from J, leaving 13 bases between. The CDR3 is 13 amino acids. Germline CDR1 reads MGHRA; CDR2 reads YSYEKL. As DNA, the CDR3 is TGCGCCAGCAGCCAGGGTCATGCGGGAGAGCAGTACTTC. Protein: CASSQGHAGEQYF.